This TCR beta chain appears in the sequencing data of a study of blood T cell repertoires in COVID-19. Study information: Some COVID-19 samples were acute and others convalescent; all came from the United States, Italy and Spain. T cells, B-cell-depleted T cells, or PBMCs provided the cDNA or gDNA that served as material.

How the authors handled the data: Scientists estimated how many nucleated cells there were by amplifying reference gene primers. This table comes from immunoSEQ multiplex PCR, and its TCRdb copy is limited to in-frame clones, with some not included. The D gene and trimming were derived from the DNA, and the V and J assignments and clone size from that table. In the table there are roughly 250,000 clones, about 87% of which are singletons. The CDR3 extends over 13 amino acids. V lost 4 bases to trimming and J lost 4 bases, with 10 bases between them. The germline CDR1 and CDR2 sequences are MNHEY and SMNVEV (reference sequence).

What was sequenced was peripheral blood. This receptor was obtained from a man in his fifties or sixties who had recovered from COVID-19. The chain has TRBV27 and TRBJ1-2; D unclear. The CDR3, as DNA: TGTGCCAGCAGTTCAACGCTCGGCTATGGCTACACCTTC. Protein sequence: CASSSTLGYGYTF.